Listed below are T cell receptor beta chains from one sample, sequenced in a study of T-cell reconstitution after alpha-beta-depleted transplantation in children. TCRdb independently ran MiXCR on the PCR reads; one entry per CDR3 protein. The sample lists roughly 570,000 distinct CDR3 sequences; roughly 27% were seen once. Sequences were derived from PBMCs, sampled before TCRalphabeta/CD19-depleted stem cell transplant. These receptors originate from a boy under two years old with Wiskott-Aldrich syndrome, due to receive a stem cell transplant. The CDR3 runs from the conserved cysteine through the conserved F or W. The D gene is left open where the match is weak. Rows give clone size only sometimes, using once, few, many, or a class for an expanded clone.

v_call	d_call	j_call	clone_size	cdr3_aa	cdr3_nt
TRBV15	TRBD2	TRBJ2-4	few	CATSRTAGAGNIQYF	TGTGCCACCAGCAGGACCGCGGGAGCAGGAAACATTCAGTACTTC
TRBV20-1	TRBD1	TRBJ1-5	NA	CSAEKDRAQPQHF	TGCAGTGCAGAGAAGGACAGGGCTCAGCCCCAGCATTTT
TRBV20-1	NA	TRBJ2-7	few	CSATSGDQLYEQYF	TGCAGTGCTACTTCAGGGGACCAACTCTACGAGCAGTACTTC
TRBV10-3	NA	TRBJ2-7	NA	CAISVELQSYEQYF	TGTGCCATCAGTGTGGAACTCCAAAGCTACGAGCAGTACTTC
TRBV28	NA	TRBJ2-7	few	CASSSVPYEQYF	TGTGCCAGCAGTTCCGTGCCCTACGAGCAGTACTTC
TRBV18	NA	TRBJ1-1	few	CASSPRVNTEAFF	TGTGCCAGCTCACCTCGGGTCAACACTGAAGCTTTCTTT
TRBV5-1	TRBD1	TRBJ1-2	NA	CASSLELGQGAYRTF	TGCGCCAGCAGCTTGGAGCTGGGACAGGGGGCGTATCGTACCTTC
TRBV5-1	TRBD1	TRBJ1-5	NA	CATSPRDRVGNQPQHF	TGCGCCACCTCCCCCCGGGACAGGGTCGGTAATCAGCCCCAGCATTTT
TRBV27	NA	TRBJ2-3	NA	CASNALVSARGTDTQYF	TGTGCCAGCAATGCTCTGGTTTCCGCGCGAGGGACAGATACGCAGTATTTT
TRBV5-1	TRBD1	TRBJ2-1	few	CASNTGGPSAYNEQFF	TGCGCCAGCAACACAGGGGGACCTTCAGCCTACAATGAGCAGTTCTTC
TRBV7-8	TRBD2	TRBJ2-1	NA	CASSPIRSTSGRGGEQFF	TGTGCCAGCAGCCCCATTAGGTCTACTAGCGGGAGGGGGGGTGAGCAGTTCTTC
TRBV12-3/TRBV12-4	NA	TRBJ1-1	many	CASSLRQNTEAFF	TGTGCCAGCAGCTTAAGACAGAACACTGAAGCTTTCTTT
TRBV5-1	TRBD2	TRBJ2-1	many	CASSLVTSGLDEQFF	TGCGCCAGCAGCTTGGTGACTAGCGGGCTTGATGAGCAGTTCTTC
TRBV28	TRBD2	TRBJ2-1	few	CASSLKSGIYNEQFF	TGTGCCAGCAGTTTGAAAAGCGGGATTTACAATGAGCAGTTCTTC
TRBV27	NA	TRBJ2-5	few	CASRGTGSQETQYF	TGTGCCAGCAGGGGGACGGGGAGCCAAGAGACCCAGTACTTC
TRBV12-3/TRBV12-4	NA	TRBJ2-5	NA	CASSFGGREETQYF	TGTGCCAGCAGTTTCGGGGGAAGGGAAGAGACCCAGTACTTC
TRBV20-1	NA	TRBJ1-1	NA	CSAPGRGPGEAFF	TGCAGTGCTCCCGGGCGGGGCCCGGGGGAAGCTTTCTTT
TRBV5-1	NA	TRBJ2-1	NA	CASSLGGRPNEQFF	TGCGCCAGCAGCTTGGGGGGGCGCCCCAATGAGCAGTTCTTC
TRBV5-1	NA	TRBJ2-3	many	CASSSGDTQYF	TGTGCCAGCAGCTCTGGAGATACGCAGTATTTT
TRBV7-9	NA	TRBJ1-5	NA	CASSKAGYSNQPQHF	TGTGCCAGCAGCAAAGCAGGGTATAGCAATCAGCCCCAGCATTTT
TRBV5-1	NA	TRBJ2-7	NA	CASSPGTGLSYEQYF	TGCGCCAGCAGCCCCGGGACGGGATTATCCTACGAGCAGTACTTC
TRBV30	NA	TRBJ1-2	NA	CAWETAYGYTF	TGTGCCTGGGAGACGGCATATGGCTACACCTTC
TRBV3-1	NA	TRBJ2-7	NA	CASSPLGRNYEQYF	TGTGCCAGCAGCCCCCTTGGGAGGAACTACGAGCAGTACTTC
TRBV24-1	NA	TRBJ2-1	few	CATSDPRDTKNEQFF	TGTGCCACCAGTGACCCGAGGGACACGAAGAATGAGCAGTTCTTC